The 19 T cell receptor beta chains listed next were all sequenced from one sample in a study of beta chain features in type 1 diabetes. cDNA synthesis used the whole RNA isolate, giving expressed TCRB sequences. Profiled with immunoSEQ multiplex PCR; TCRdb holds only in-frame clones, not every one. The sample contains over 500,000 clones, about 16% of which appear only once. Input material: naive CD4+ T cells from blood. The receptors come from a man aged 18 to 35 in good health.

This clone showed up just a few times. The V and J genes are TRBV29-1 and TRBJ2-6; 9 bases match TRBD1. The CDR3 length is 17 residues. From germline, CDR1 is SQVTM and CDR2 ANQGSEA. The junction had 12 bases not matched to a gene; V was cut back by 6 bases and J by 3 bases. As DNA, the CDR3 is TGCAGCGTCCAACCGGGACAGGGTACCTTTGGGGCCAACGTCCTGACTTTC. As protein: CSVQPGQGTFGANVLTF.

V gene TRBV29-1 combines with J gene TRBJ2-5; a possible D gene is TRBD2 (5 bases). Germline V gives CDR1 SQVTM, CDR2 ANQGSEA. The V gene lost 2 bases and the J gene lost 5 bases, with 12 bases spanning the gap. The CDR3 covers 13 residues. CDR3 DNA: TGCAGCGTTGAACGAGGGTATGGGGAGACCCAGTACTTC. Its protein product is CSVERGYGETQYF.

In its sample, this clone was seen a few times. CDR3 DNA: TGTGCCAGCAGCTTCCTAGCGGGAGCAGGCGGGGAGCTGTTTTTT. This sequence encodes CASSFLAGAGGELFF. V gene TRBV7-2 combines with J gene TRBJ2-2, with 10 bases aligning to TRBD2. From germline, CDR1 is SGHTA and CDR2 FQGNSA. V dropped 3 bases and J dropped 7; count of bases not matched to a gene: 5. There are 15 residues in the CDR3.

This chain joins TRBV9 and TRBJ2-4; D assignment may be TRBD1 or TRBD2 (5 bases each). The CDR3 is made up of 15 amino acids. With 0 bases removed from V and 0 bases from J, the gap between germline ends came to 7 bases. Germline V gene data show CDR1 as SGDLS and CDR2 as YYNGEE. This chain's CDR3 is CASSVAGPAKNIQYF. The CDR3 nucleotides are TGTGCCAGCAGCGTAGCGGGGCCAGCCAAAAACATTCAGTACTTC.

This clone was recorded only once. The chain is built from TRBV19 and TRBJ2-3; the D call may be TRBD1 or TRBD2 (5 bases each). V shed 8 bases and J shed 3 bases, with 18 bases lying between them. The CDR3 sequence is 15 residues long. The germline V gene encodes CDR1 LNHDA and CDR2 SQIVND (reference sequence). This CDR3 is CASGRDLLGTDTQYF. Written as DNA, the CDR3 is TGTGCCAGTGGTCGGGACCTCCTAGGGACAGATACGCAGTATTTT.

The chain joins TRBV5-1 to TRBJ2-2; TRBD2 matches at 11 bases. The length of the CDR3 is 17 residues. Germline V gene data show CDR1 as SGHRS and CDR2 as YFSETQ. The V gene end was trimmed by 1 base and the J gene end by 2 bases; junction bases not matched to a gene: 4. CDR3 amino acids: CASSLPLAGVNTGELFF. The CDR3 nucleotides read TGCGCCAGCAGCTTGCCACTAGCGGGGGTAAACACCGGGGAGCTGTTTTTT.

This clone turned up a few times. The chain couples TRBV29-1 to TRBJ1-2; D not certain. Germline V gene data show CDR1 as SQVTM and CDR2 as ANQGSEA. Deletions cut 8 bases from V and 4 bases from J, with 14 bases between. The CDR3 loop spans 12 amino acids. CDR3 DNA sequence: TGCAGCTATCTCCAGGATAGCTATGGCTACACCTTC. Its translation is CSYLQDSYGYTF.

This chain uses TRBV29-1 with TRBJ2-7, with D perhaps being TRBD1 or TRBD2 (5 bases each). Looked up from germline, CDR1 is SQVTM and CDR2 is ANQGSEA. Trimming left V 6 bases short and J 6 bases short, with 12 bases between. There are 11 residues in the CDR3. CDR3 amino acids: CSVRDPTEQYF. The CDR3 DNA is TGCAGCGTCCGGGACCCTACCGAGCAGTACTTC.

J is TRBJ1-1 and V is TRBV5-1, with D perhaps TRBD1 (5 bases). The CDR3 length is 13 residues. Trimming removed 2 bases at V and 7 bases at J, with 12 bases between. CDR1 and CDR2 (germline): SGHRS, YFSETQ. The CDR3 region has the DNA TGCGCCAGCAGCTTTGACAGCCGGAGTGAAGCTTTCTTT. It translates to CASSFDSRSEAFF.

The chain is built from TRBV9 and TRBJ2-7; D ambiguous. Trimming removed 6 bases at V and 6 bases at J, with 4 bases between. Germline loops: CDR1 SGDLS, CDR2 YYNGEE. This CDR3 has 9 residues. The CDR3 region is CASMIEQYF. DNA for the CDR3: TGTGCCAGCATGATCGAGCAGTACTTC.

The rearrangement links TRBV4-2 to TRBJ1-6; D ambiguous. V lost 0 bases and J lost 7, with 10 bases in between. Germline assignment: CDR1 LGHNA and CDR2 YNFKEQ. The CDR3 runs 15 residues. Here the CDR3 reads CASSQDRQGNSPLHF. The CDR3 DNA sequence: TGTGCCAGCAGCCAAGATCGTCAAGGGAATTCACCCCTCCACTTT.

In this sample, this clone turned up a few times. V usage is TRBV28 and J usage is TRBJ2-2, with 8 bases lining up with TRBD2. Losses at the gene ends were 2 bases for V and 5 bases for J; bases not matched to a gene: 4. The CDR3 contains 15 residues. Germline values: CDR1 MDHEN, CDR2 SYDVKM. This CDR3 reads CASSLAGGGTGELFF. The DNA of the CDR3 is TGTGCCAGCAGTTTAGCGGGAGGTGGTACCGGGGAGCTGTTTTTT.

The chain has TRBV28 and TRBJ2-7; D is possibly TRBD1 (5 bases). The germline V and J ends were trimmed by 6 bases and 1 base, with 10 bases remaining between them. The CDR3 is 13 residues long. Germline CDR1 MDHEN, CDR2 SYDVKM. The CDR3 reads CASRYRQSYEQYF. CDR3 DNA: TGTGCCAGCAGATATCGACAGTCCTACGAGCAGTACTTC.

This clone was counted between two and nine times. The chain combines TRBV29-1 with TRBJ2-7; 9 bases agree with TRBD2. Germline trimming cut 7 bases from V and 3 bases from J; bases unmatched to any gene: 7. The CDR3 is 13 residues long. Germline V gene sequence: CDR1 SQVTM, CDR2 ANQGSEA. The DNA of the CDR3 is TGCAGCGCCGCTAGCGGGACCTTCTACGAGCAGTACTTC. Translated, it gives CSAASGTFYEQYF.

The genes are TRBV28 and TRBJ1-2, with D uncertain. CDR3 length: 14 residues. Per germline, CDR1 MDHEN and CDR2 SYDVKM. The V and J ends lost 7 bases and 5 bases respectively, with 17 bases between them. CDR3 protein: CASTRSPTGYGYTF. Here the CDR3 DNA reads TGTGCCAGCACTAGATCCCCGACGGGGTATGGCTACACCTTC.

V usage is TRBV18 and J usage is TRBJ1-3; possibly TRBD1 for D (5 bases). This CDR3 has 14 amino acids. Germline lookup yields CDR1 KGHSH and CDR2 LQKENI. Trimming stripped 5 bases from V and 6 bases from J, with 14 bases between. The CDR3 region has the DNA TGTGCCAGCTCATCGGCCAGGGAGTCAAACACCATATATTTT. It codes for CASSSARESNTIYF.

V usage is TRBV5-4 and J usage is TRBJ2-3; D gene uncertain. The CDR3 has 15 residues. V was clipped by 1 base and J by 7 bases, with 16 bases between them. Germline CDR1 and CDR2: SGHNT and YYREEE (reference sequence). The CDR3 here is CASSLIDSGWNTQYF. The CDR3 region has the DNA TGTGCCAGCAGCTTGATAGACTCCGGTTGGAATACGCAGTATTTT.

The CDR3 nucleotides are TGTGCCAGCAGCTTAGCTGCGTCAGGGGGCCGAAAGACCCAGTACTTC. This codes for CASSLAASGGRKTQYF. The V call is TRBV7-9, the J call TRBJ2-5; 8 nucleotides align to TRBD1. Germline loops: CDR1 SEHNR, CDR2 FQNEAQ (reference sequence). Trimming removed 0 bases from V and 6 bases from J; junction bases left unmatched: 9. The CDR3 length is 16 residues.

There are a few counts of this clone. CDR3 sequence (DNA): TGTGCCATCAGTGGACAGGGGAGAGGCTCCTACGAGCAGTACTTC. It is translated as CAISGQGRGSYEQYF. The J gene is TRBJ2-7, the V gene TRBV10-3; 8 nucleotides agree with TRBD1. Germline V gene lookup returns CDR1 ENHRY and CDR2 SYGVKD. The CDR3 has 15 residues. Trimming cost V 4 bases and J 0 bases; bases outside gene matches: 5.